This TCR beta chain was retrieved from a study of identical twins. A universal primer site was added by template switching, and unique molecular identifiers were carried by the cDNA. Using its own MiXCR run on the 5' RACE reads, TCRdb lists one record per CDR3 protein. This sample yields 1,800,000 or so distinct CDR3 sequences, of which 32% are seen a single time; roughly 0.3% belongs to the top ten. The ends lost 5 bases at V and 2 bases at J; junction bases unmatched: 6. CDR1 MDHEN and CDR2 SYDVKM come from the germline V gene. CDR3 size: 15 residues. This clonotype was seen only a few times. Its target is not known. Overall study findings and caveats: Fewer insertions characterized abundant cord blood beta clonotypes, whereas memory repertoires showed none. Conclusions were based on cross-sectional statistical analysis, without following the same donors. Monozygotic twins shared more out-of-frame TCR alpha than recombination models predicted.

The rearrangement joins TRBV28 to TRBJ1-5, with 7 bases aligning to TRBD1. This clonotype originated in a newborn girl in good health. The sample was cord blood. The CDR3, as DNA: TGTGCCAGCAGTCCAATCGACAGGGGCAATCAGCCCCAGCATTTT. Translated: CASSPIDRGNQPQHF. Based on the CDR3 plus reference TRBV28 and TRBJ1-5, the full variable domain is DVKVTQSSRYLVKRTGEKVFLECVQDMDHENMFWYRQDPGLGLRLIYFSYDVKMKEKGDIPEGYSVSREKKERFSLILESASTNQTSMYLCASSPIDRGNQPQHFGDGTRLSIL.